These T cell receptor beta chains were read from a single sample in a study of T cells in localized non-small cell lung cancer. Method: immunoSEQ multiplex PCR; TCRdb's copy keeps in-frame clones and lacks some. The data contain some 49,000 clones, 81% of them singletons. The source material was peripheral blood mononuclear cells, sampled before any cancer treatment. The receptor source for this set is a man between 40 and 70 years old with stage III lung adenocarcinoma. Each CDR3 is given with its conserved first and last residue. D genes are given only for firm matches. Size tells how often a clone was seen (once, few, many) or the class of an expanded clone, and some rows leave it out.

>TRBJ1-1|TRBV5-6|NA|NA
TGTGCCAGCAGCTCCTCTACCAGCTGGACAAGCACTGAAGCTTTCTTT
CASSSSTSWTSTEAFF
>TRBJ2-5|TRBV5-1|NA|NA
TGCGCCAGCAGCTTAGGGACACCAGCGGCAGAGACCCAGTACTTC
CASSLGTPAAETQYF
>TRBJ2-7|TRBV5-8|NA|NA
TGTGCCAGCAGCTTGATCACTAGCAGTTACGAGCAGTACTTC
CASSLITSSYEQYF
>TRBJ2-2|TRBV19|NA|NA
TGTGCCAGTAGTAGGGCTCGATTGGGGCCCGGGGAGCTGTTTTTT
CASSRARLGPGELFF
>TRBJ1-2|TRBV18|NA|NA
TGTGCCAGCTCCCAACGCGACTATGGCTACACCTTC
CASSQRDYGYTF
>TRBJ2-5|TRBV5-1|NA|once
TGCGCCAGCAGCTTAGCAGGGGTCAGGGAGACCCAGTACTTC
CASSLAGVRETQYF
>TRBJ2-3|TRBV29-1|NA|NA
TGCAGCGCAAACGAATGGGCAGATACGCAGTATTTT
CSANEWADTQYF
>TRBJ2-5|TRBV18|NA|NA
TGTGCCAGCTCACCGGCAGGACTTCAAGAGACCCAGTACTTC
CASSPAGLQETQYF
>TRBJ2-5|TRBV9|NA|NA
TGTGCCAGCAGCGTAGGCTTACTAGATGGGACCCAGTACTTC
CASSVGLLDGTQYF
>TRBJ2-7|TRBV5-6|NA|NA
TGTGCCAGCAGCTCGGGGGACCTGGAGGAATACTTC
CASSSGDLEEYF
>TRBJ1-1|TRBV5-1|NA|NA
TGCGCCAGCAGCTTTAGTCCCAGGGTTCAGTCGCCGAACACTGAAGCTTTCTTT
CASSFSPRVQSPNTEAFF
>TRBJ1-6|TRBV6-5|NA|NA
TGTGCCAGCAGTCCCACAAGACAGTATAATTCACCCCTCCACTTT
CASSPTRQYNSPLHF
>TRBJ2-7|TRBV7-2|NA|NA
TGTGCCAGCAGCCTAGACAGGCGCCCAACCTACGAGCAGTACTTC
CASSLDRRPTYEQYF
>TRBJ2-2|TRBV7-2|NA|NA
TGTGCCAGCAGCTTATCCGCGGGGAACACCGGGGAGCTGTTTTTT
CASSLSAGNTGELFF
>TRBJ2-7|TRBV6-6|TRBD1|NA
TGTGCCAGCAGTTATGGGACAGGGGACTACGAGCAGTACTTC
CASSYGTGDYEQYF
>TRBJ2-7|TRBV7-2|TRBD2|NA
TGTGCCAGCAGCCGGGTGAGCGGGGAACTCTCCTACGAGCAGTACTTC
CASSRVSGELSYEQYF
>TRBJ1-2|TRBV19|TRBD1|NA
TGTGCCAGTGAGGACAGGGGACTCAATGGCTACACCTTC
CASEDRGLNGYTF
>TRBJ2-6|TRBV19|NA|NA
TGTGCCAGTAGTATAGGGTTATACTCTGGGGCCAACGTCCTGACTTTC
CASSIGLYSGANVLTF
>TRBJ2-4|TRBV12-5|NA|once
TGTGCTAGTGGCCCCTGGGATGGCAAAAACATTCAGTACTTC
CASGPWDGKNIQYF
>TRBJ2-2|TRBV6-5|TRBD1|once
TGTGCCAGCACCCTGCAGGGGGCGATCACCGGGGAGCTGTTTTTT
CASTLQGAITGELFF
>TRBJ2-6|TRBV9|NA|NA
TGTGCCAGCAGCGTAGCGGGGGACTGGAGGGCCAACGTCCTGACTTTC
CASSVAGDWRANVLTF
>TRBJ2-3|TRBV7-2|NA|NA
TGTGCCAGCAGCCTCACAGATACGCAGTATTTT
CASSLTDTQYF
>TRBJ2-5|TRBV19|TRBD1|NA
TGTGCCAGTAGTATAGTAAGGGGGACAGGGGGAAGGCAAGAGACCCAGTACTTC
CASSIVRGTGGRQETQYF
>TRBJ2-5|TRBV6-5|NA|once
TGTGCCAGCAGTTACTCGAGTCTGGGGACCCAGTACTTC
CASSYSSLGTQYF
>TRBJ2-1|TRBV6-5|TRBD1|few
TGTGCCAGCAGTTACCAGGGACAGGGCGGCGATGAGCAGTTCTTC
CASSYQGQGGDEQFF
>TRBJ1-1|TRBV9|TRBD1|NA
TGTGCCAGCAGCCCGCGGACAGGGACCGAAGCTTTCTTT
CASSPRTGTEAFF
>TRBJ2-7|TRBV29-1|NA|NA
TGCAGCGTTGATAGGGGAACCCTCTACGAGCAGTACTTC
CSVDRGTLYEQYF
>TRBJ2-1|TRBV10-2|NA|once
TGCGCCAGCGGAAGATCGAGCGTCAATGAGCAGTTCTTC
CASGRSSVNEQFF
>TRBJ2-7|TRBV6-5|NA|NA
TGTGCCAGCAGTTACGGATCAGGCACGGCCTACGAGCAGTACTTC
CASSYGSGTAYEQYF
>TRBJ1-2|TRBV6-6|NA|NA
TGTGCCAGCAGTTATCCCGGGACGACGGAAGGCTACACCTTC
CASSYPGTTEGYTF
>TRBJ2-3|TRBV5-1|NA|NA
TGCGCCAGCAGTTCGGGGACCAGTGCCCTTCGAGATACGCAGTATTTT
CASSSGTSALRDTQYF
>TRBJ2-7|TRBV10-2|TRBD1|NA
TGCGCCAGCAGGGACGGGACAGAATTCTACGAGCAGTACTTC
CASRDGTEFYEQYF
>TRBJ1-6|TRBV6-6|NA|NA
TGTGCCACCCAGGAGAGCTCCTATAATTCACCCCTCCACTTT
CATQESSYNSPLHF
>TRBJ2-1|TRBV29-1|NA|NA
TGCAGCGTTAACGGACTCTCCCAGAATGAGCAGTTCTTC
CSVNGLSQNEQFF
>TRBJ2-5|TRBV6-5|NA|NA
TGTGCCAGCAGTGAATCGGCAGGGCGGGAGACCCAGTACTTC
CASSESAGRETQYF
>TRBJ1-3|TRBV11-2|TRBD1|NA
TGTGCCAGCAGCTTATACAGGGGTGAAGGAAACACCATATATTTT
CASSLYRGEGNTIYF
>TRBJ2-1|TRBV18|TRBD2|NA
TGTGCCAGCTCACCGCTAGGGGGAGCGGGGGGTGCGGGAGAGCAGTTCTTC
CASSPLGGAGGAGEQFF
>TRBJ2-7|TRBV7-3|NA|NA
TGTGCCAGCAGCTTCGACCCCAACAGCGAGCAGTACTTC
CASSFDPNSEQYF
>TRBJ2-6|TRBV30|NA|NA
TGTGCCTGGAGCGCTACAGGGCCCCTTTCTGGGGCCAACGTCCTGACTTTC
CAWSATGPLSGANVLTF
>TRBJ2-6|TRBV19|TRBD1|NA
TGTGCCAGTAGTATAAATACGCAGGGGGCTGCTGGGGCCAACGTCCTGACTTTC
CASSINTQGAAGANVLTF
>TRBJ1-1|TRBV4-1|TRBD1|NA
TGCGCCAGCAGCCAAGATATTAGGACAGGGTTGAACACTGAAGCTTTCTTT
CASSQDIRTGLNTEAFF
>TRBJ2-2|TRBV7-2|NA|NA
TGTGCCAGCAGCTTAGCAGGCGGGGGCAGGAACACCGGGGAGCTGTTTTTT
CASSLAGGGRNTGELFF
>TRBJ1-2|TRBV19|TRBD1|NA
TGTGCCAGTAGTATAGATCAGGGGGACTATGGCTACACCTTC
CASSIDQGDYGYTF
>TRBJ1-3|TRBV27|NA|NA
TGTGCCAGCAGTTTACGTGGGCAGGGAAACACCATATATTTT
CASSLRGQGNTIYF
>TRBJ2-3|TRBV15|NA|NA
TGTGCCACCAGCAGAGATAGGGGGAAGATGGATACGCAGTATTTT
CATSRDRGKMDTQYF
>TRBJ2-2|TRBV6-5|TRBD2|NA
TGTGCCAGCAGAAGCGGGGGCGTTGATGGGGAGCTGTTTTTT
CASRSGGVDGELFF
>TRBJ2-7|TRBV12-5|TRBD1|NA
TGTGCTAGTGGTTCCTCTTACGACAGGGGGCTGTTCTACGAGCAGTACTTC
CASGSSYDRGLFYEQYF
>TRBJ2-2|TRBV19|NA|NA
TGTGCCAGTAGAAGGACTAATGAGGGCGGGGAGCTGTTTTTT
CASRRTNEGGELFF
>TRBJ1-3|TRBV6-6|NA|NA
TGTGCCAGCAGTTACCTATCGGACACCATATATTTT
CASSYLSDTIYF
>TRBJ1-3|TRBV6-1|NA|NA
TGTGCCAGCAGTGAAGCGAATGGGGCGTTCGGAAACACCATATATTTT
CASSEANGAFGNTIYF
>TRBJ1-5|TRBV7-8|NA|NA
TGTGCCAGCAGCTTGGTCCCCCGGGACAATCAGCCCCAGCATTTT
CASSLVPRDNQPQHF
>TRBJ2-3|TRBV11-2|NA|NA
TGTGCCAGCAGCCGAGGACGGGGGGCCAGCACAGATACGCAGTATTTT
CASSRGRGASTDTQYF
>TRBJ1-2|TRBV18|NA|NA
TGTGCCAGCTCACCAGGAACTTCTAACTATGGCTACACCTTC
CASSPGTSNYGYTF
>TRBJ2-5|TRBV9|TRBD1|NA
TGTGCCAGCAGCTCCGGGACAGCCGACCTGGAGACCCAGTACTTC
CASSSGTADLETQYF
>TRBJ2-1|TRBV9|NA|NA
TGTGCCAGCAGCTCTAGGGTACTAATGGAAAATGAGCAGTTCTTC
CASSSRVLMENEQFF